Listed below are T cell receptor beta chains from one sample, sequenced in a study of vaccination and CD4 T cells after COVID-19. TCRdb re-analysed the PCR reads in MiXCR, keeping a single row per CDR3 protein. Of some 6,900 distinct CDR3 sequences listed, more than 15% are singletons. These receptors' targets are unknown. Sequencing used CD4+ T cells from blood, cultured in vitro. These receptor sequences come from a human donor who had recovered from COVID-19. Each CDR3 is given with its conserved first and last residue. D genes are given only for firm matches. Size is omitted from some rows. Given values are once, few, many or a class for expanded clones.

>TRBD1|-|TRBJ1-4|TRBV6-1
CASSGIPGQGATNEKLFF
TGTGCCAGCAGTGGTATACCGGGACAGGGAGCAACTAATGAAAAACTGTTTTTT
>TRBD2|-|TRBJ2-7|TRBV30
CAWRGLAGGTYEQYF
TGTGCCTGGAGGGGACTAGCGGGGGGAACCTACGAGCAGTACTTC
>-|-|TRBJ1-2|TRBV4-1
CASSPVGGWNGYTF
TGCGCCAGCAGTCCGGTGGGGGGCTGGAATGGCTACACCTTC
>-|few|TRBJ2-2|TRBV10-2
CATKLAANTGELFF
TGCGCCACGAAACTAGCAGCGAACACCGGGGAGCTGTTTTTT
>-|few|TRBJ1-1|TRBV7-9
CASSSPGTEAFF
TGTGCCAGCAGCTCTCCGGGCACTGAAGCTTTCTTT
>TRBD1|few|TRBJ1-2|TRBV5-1
CASSLGDREGYTF
TGCGCCAGCAGCTTGGGTGACAGGGAAGGCTACACCTTC
>TRBD2|few|TRBJ2-1|TRBV7-3
CASSHGLAEYNEQFF
TGTGCCAGCAGCCACGGACTAGCGGAATACAATGAGCAGTTCTTC
>-|few|TRBJ2-3|TRBV5-1
CASSLVLQLTDTQYF
TGCGCCAGCAGCTTGGTCTTACAACTCACAGATACGCAGTATTTT
>-|medium-sized|TRBJ1-5|TRBV2
CASSTNQGNQHF
TGTGCCAGCAGTACCAATCAGGGTAACCAGCATTTT
>-|-|TRBJ2-5|TRBV19
CASSMGEETQYF
TGTGCCAGTAGTATGGGCGAAGAGACCCAGTACTTC
>-|-|TRBJ2-2|TRBV2
CASTPRETGELFF
TGTGCCAGCACTCCGAGGGAAACCGGGGAGCTGTTTTTT
>-|medium-sized|TRBJ1-5|TRBV21-1
CASSIGWGQPQHF
TGTGCCAGCAGCATAGGATGGGGTCAGCCCCAGCATTTT
>-|medium-sized|TRBJ1-2|TRBV20-1
CSARDARGNYGYTF
TGCAGTGCTAGAGATGCTCGGGGTAACTATGGCTACACCTTC
>-|-|TRBJ2-5|TRBV5-6
CASRLQGEGTQYF
TGTGCCAGCAGACTGCAAGGGGAAGGGACCCAGTACTTC
>-|-|TRBJ1-3|TRBV7-2
CASSLVAYPGNTIYF
TGTGCCAGCAGCTTAGTCGCTTACCCTGGAAACACCATATATTTT
>-|-|TRBJ1-6|TRBV20-1
CSAPGDFNSGNSPLHF
TGCAGTGCCCCTGGGGACTTCAACAGTGGGAATTCACCCCTCCACTTT
>-|few|TRBJ2-3|TRBV20-1
CSARVDYFTDTQYF
TGCAGTGCTAGAGTCGACTATTTCACAGATACGCAGTATTTT
>-|once|TRBJ2-3|TRBV20-1
CSAPRGLAGPDTRYF
TGCAGTGCCCCCAGGGGGCTAGCGGGGCCAGATACGCGGTATTTT
>-|-|TRBJ2-4|TRBV2
CASSEAPFGDIAKNIQYF
TGTGCCAGCAGTGAAGCCCCCTTCGGGGATATAGCCAAAAACATTCAGTACTTC
>-|few|TRBJ2-1|TRBV7-6
CASSLTPSAISYNEQFF
TGTGCCAGCAGCTTAACCCCTAGCGCGATCTCCTACAATGAGCAGTTCTTC
>-|-|TRBJ2-5|TRBV18
CASSMGPVETQYF
TGTGCCAGCTCCATGGGCCCCGTAGAGACCCAGTACTTC
>-|few|TRBJ2-7|TRBV19
CASSITGPVGNEQYF
TGTGCCAGTAGTATTACTGGCCCAGTGGGCAACGAGCAGTACTTC
>TRBD1|few|TRBJ2-3|TRBV7-3
CASSLTGQGVGSTDTQYF
TGTGCCAGCAGCTTAACTGGACAGGGAGTAGGAAGCACAGATACGCAGTATTTT
>-|-|TRBJ2-7|TRBV28
CASERGLGYEQYF
TGTGCCAGCGAGCGCGGTCTCGGCTACGAGCAGTACTTC
>-|-|TRBJ1-6|TRBV15
CATRGDCNSPLHF
TGTGCCACCCGGGGAGACTGTAATTCACCCCTCCACTTT
>TRBD2|-|TRBJ2-1|TRBV5-1
CASSRGLVSNEQFF
TGCGCCAGCAGCCGCGGACTAGTCAGCAATGAGCAGTTCTTC
>-|-|TRBJ2-7|TRBV11-3
CASSPDAARSEQYF
TGTGCCAGCAGCCCGGACGCGGCGCGATCCGAGCAGTACTTC
>-|-|TRBJ2-1|TRBV7-2
CASKYRAASYNEQFF
TGTGCCAGCAAATACAGGGCGGCCTCCTACAATGAGCAGTTCTTC